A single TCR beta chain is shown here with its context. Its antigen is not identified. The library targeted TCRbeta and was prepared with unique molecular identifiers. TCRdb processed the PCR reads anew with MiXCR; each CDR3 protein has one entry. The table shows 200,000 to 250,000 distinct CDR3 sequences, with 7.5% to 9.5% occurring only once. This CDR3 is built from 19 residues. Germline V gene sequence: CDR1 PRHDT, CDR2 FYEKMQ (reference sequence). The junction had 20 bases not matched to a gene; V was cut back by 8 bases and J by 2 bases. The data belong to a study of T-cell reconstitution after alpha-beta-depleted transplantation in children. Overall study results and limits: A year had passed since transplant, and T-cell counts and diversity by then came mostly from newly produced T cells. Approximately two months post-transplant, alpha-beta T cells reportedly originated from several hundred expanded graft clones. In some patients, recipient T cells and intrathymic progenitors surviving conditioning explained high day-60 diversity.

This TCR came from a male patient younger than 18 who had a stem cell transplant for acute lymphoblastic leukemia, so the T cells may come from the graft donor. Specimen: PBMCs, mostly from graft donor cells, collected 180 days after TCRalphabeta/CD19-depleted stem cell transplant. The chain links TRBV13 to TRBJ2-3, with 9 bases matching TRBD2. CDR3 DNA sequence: TGTGCCAGCGGCCCCGGGCCTAGCGGGGCAGGATTAATCACAGATACGCAGTATTTT. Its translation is CASGPGPSGAGLITDTQYF.